The 23 T cell receptor beta chains in this list originate from one sample, sequenced in a study of blood T cell repertoires in COVID-19. TCRdb keeps only in-frame clones here, not all; method: immunoSEQ multiplex PCR. The repertoire has 150,000 to 200,000 clones, roughly 90% of them found once; the top ten carry 1.6%. Sequencing was done on a sample of peripheral blood. The receptors originated from a woman between 45 and 65 years old with acute or convalescent COVID-19.

The chain recombines TRBV6-2 or TRBV6-3 with TRBJ2-1; D may be TRBD1 (5 bases). Trimming removed 4 bases from V and 7 bases from J, with 14 bases in between. The CDR3 is 14 amino acids. Germline-derived CDR1 and CDR2 are MNHEY and SVGEGT. Written as DNA, the CDR3 is TGTGCCAGCAGTTCGGCGCAGGGTAGAAATGAGCAGTTCTTC. It codes for CASSSAQGRNEQFF.

The chain uses TRBV19 and TRBJ2-2; maybe TRBD2 (6 bases). The V gene lost 7 bases and the J gene lost 3 bases, with 15 bases spanning the gap. This CDR3 has 15 residues. Looked up from germline, CDR1 is LNHDA and CDR2 is SQIVND (reference sequence). CDR3 sequence reads: CASTRRGGDTGELFF. The CDR3 DNA reads TGTGCCAGTACCAGGCGGGGTGGGGACACCGGGGAGCTGTTTTTT.

The rearrangement joins TRBV5-5 to TRBJ1-2, with D hard to call. The V gene lost 3 bases and the J gene lost 0 bases, with 12 bases spanning the gap. CDR1 is SGHKS, CDR2 YYEKEE, per germline (reference sequence). The CDR3 length is 15 residues. The CDR3 sequence is CASSSEVSPNYGYTF. CDR3 nucleotides: TGTGCCAGCAGCTCCGAGGTGTCCCCTAACTATGGCTACACCTTC.

CDR3 DNA: TGTGCCAGCAGCCAGCAGTACAATGAGCAGTTCTTC. It is translated as CASSQQYNEQFF. The chain uses TRBV3-1 (or the pseudogene TRBV3-2) and TRBJ2-1, with D unresolved. This CDR3 has 12 residues. V gave up 3 bases and J gave up 4 bases, with 4 bases separating them. The germline CDR1 and CDR2 sequences are LGHDT and YNNKEL (reference sequence).

This clone showed up just once. The V and J genes are TRBV28 and TRBJ1-3; perhaps TRBD1 as D (6 bases). The CDR3 consists of 15 residues. Trimming took off 5 bases at V and 0 bases at J, with 11 bases between the two ends. CDR1 is MDHEN, CDR2 SYDVKM, per germline. The DNA for the CDR3 is TGTGCCAGCAGTCCAACAGGGATCTCTGGAAACACCATATATTTT. It translates to CASSPTGISGNTIYF.

The chain uses TRBV6-4 and TRBJ2-2; no firm D call. CDR1 and CDR2 (germline): MRHNA, SNTAGT. The V gene lost 4 bases and the J gene lost 1 base, with 7 bases spanning the gap. CDR3 length: 14 amino acids. The CDR3 DNA reads as TGTGCCAGCAGTGTAAGACAGAACACCGGGGAGCTGTTTTTT. Translated: CASSVRQNTGELFF.

V and J are TRBV3-1 (or the pseudogene TRBV3-2) and TRBJ1-3; weak D call: TRBD1 (5 bases). Trimming cost V 5 bases and J 2 bases, with 10 bases left between them. The germline CDR1 and CDR2 sequences are LGHDT and YNNKEL (reference sequence). The CDR3 runs to 14 residues. The CDR3, as DNA: TGTGCCAGCAGCTTGGGGGGACCTGGAAACACCATATATTTT. Encoded protein: CASSLGGPGNTIYF.

The rearrangement joins TRBV10-3 to TRBJ2-7; a weak D match, TRBD2 (6 bases). V was cut by 3 bases and J by 2 bases, with 14 bases left in between. The length of the CDR3 is 15 residues. Germline values: CDR1 ENHRY, CDR2 SYGVKD. CDR3 coding DNA: TGTGCCATCAGTGATCGGGGGACTTCGACCTACGAGCAGTACTTC. Translated: CAISDRGTSTYEQYF.

This chain uses TRBV5-1 with TRBJ2-1, with D perhaps given as TRBD1 or TRBD2 (10 bases each). The V end was cut by 6 bases, the J end by 6 bases, with 25 bases between. CDR1 and CDR2 from the germline V gene are SGHRS and YFSETQ. CDR3 size: 17 residues. This chain's CDR3 is CASKTGGRASGSNEQFF. CDR3 DNA: TGCGCCAGCAAGACAGGGGGCAGGGCTAGCGGGAGCAATGAGCAGTTCTTC.

The chain couples TRBV15 to TRBJ1-4; TRBD1 agrees at 7 bases. Trimming took 3 bases from V and 8 from J; bases not matched to a gene: 6. This CDR3 has 14 residues. Germline V gene lookup returns CDR1 LNHNV and CDR2 YYDKDF (reference sequence). As DNA, the CDR3 is TGTGCCACCAGCAGGGGACAGCGAAGCGAAAAACTGTTTTTT. This codes for CATSRGQRSEKLFF.

This sequence joins TRBV7-2 and TRBJ1-5; D possibly corresponds to TRBD1 (5 bases). This CDR3 is built from 15 residues. Germline V gene sequence: CDR1 SGHTA, CDR2 FQGNSA. V was pared by 2 bases and J by 2 bases, with 10 bases between. For the CDR3, the DNA is TGTGCCAGCAGCTTAAGGCAGGGTGGCAATCAGCCCCAGCATTTT. It codes for CASSLRQGGNQPQHF.

The chain employs TRBV7-9 and TRBJ1-1; 8 bases align to TRBD1. Germline trimming cut 4 bases from V and 3 bases from J; bases unmatched to any gene: 4. This CDR3 is 14 amino acids long. In germline, CDR1 is SEHNR, CDR2 FQNEAQ (reference sequence). The CDR3 loop is CASSYGQGDTEAFF. The DNA for the CDR3 is TGTGCCAGCAGCTACGGACAGGGCGACACTGAAGCTTTCTTT.

The chain carries TRBV4-3 and TRBJ2-7; 11 bases are shared with TRBD1. Germline V gene sequence: CDR1 LGHNA, CDR2 YSLEER. V lost 1 base and J lost 3; bases outside the gene matches: 11. The CDR3 covers 18 residues. CDR3 DNA: TGCGCCAGCAGCCAAGCCCCTACCGGACAGGGGGCGGACTACGAGCAGTACTTC. This codes for CASSQAPTGQGADYEQYF.

The V gene is TRBV2, the J gene TRBJ1-2; D is unresolved. The germline V and J ends were trimmed by 6 bases and 7 bases, with 18 bases remaining between them. This CDR3 contains 14 residues. Germline loops: CDR1 SNHLY, CDR2 FYNNEI. Here the CDR3 DNA reads TGTGCCAGCAGCCCATTTCCTAATGAGGGTGGCTACACCTTC. It translates to CASSPFPNEGGYTF.

The CDR3 loop reads CASSQEGLATDTQYF. As DNA, the CDR3 is TGCGCCAGCAGCCAGGAGGGACTAGCGACAGATACGCAGTATTTT. The V gene is TRBV4-3, the J gene TRBJ2-3, with TRBD2 identical over 10 bases. With V trimmed by 3 bases and J by 3 bases, 3 bases remained unmatched. Germline loops: CDR1 LGHNA, CDR2 YSLEER. The CDR3 covers 15 residues.

V usage is TRBV24-1 and J usage is TRBJ2-1, with 11 bases lining up with TRBD2. CDR1 and CDR2 from the germline V gene are KGHDR and SFDVKD. After removal of 3 bases from V and 0 bases from J, the junction contained 0 bases not matched to a gene. The CDR3 runs 16 residues. CDR3 amino acids: CATSDTSGSSYNEQFF. In DNA form, the CDR3 reads TGTGCCACCAGTGATACTAGCGGGAGCTCCTACAATGAGCAGTTCTTC.

The rearrangement links TRBV4-2 to TRBJ1-2, with D uncertain. V was shortened by 4 bases and J by 8 bases, with 8 bases between the two germline ends. Germline CDR1 is LGHNA and CDR2 is YNFKEQ. CDR3 size: 11 residues. The CDR3 sequence is CASSPGEGYTF. The CDR3, as DNA: TGTGCCAGCAGCCCGGGTGAGGGCTACACCTTC.

The chain recombines TRBV4-3 with TRBJ2-1; TRBD2 agrees at 14 bases. This CDR3 spans 19 amino acids. Germline CDR1 reads LGHNA; CDR2 reads YSLEER. After removal of 2 bases from V and 9 bases from J, the junction contained 15 bases not matched to a gene. CDR3 coding DNA: TGCGCCAGCAGCCAACAAGAGGACCATGGACTAGCGGGAGGTTTTGAGCAGTTCTTC. Its protein product is CASSQQEDHGLAGGFEQFF.

This clone has a single count. The V call is TRBV10-2, the J call TRBJ2-2; 7 bases align to TRBD1. Germline loops: CDR1 WSHSY, CDR2 SAAADI. The CDR3 is 14 residues long. With 4 bases clipped from V and 7 bases from J, the junction kept 6 bases outside the gene matches. CDR3 protein: CASSGGGRGGELFF. DNA of the CDR3: TGCGCCAGCAGTGGAGGGGGCCGGGGCGGGGAGCTGTTTTTT.

The genes are TRBV3-1 (or the pseudogene TRBV3-2) and TRBJ1-2; 7 bases line up with TRBD1. The CDR3 is 15 amino acids. V gave up 3 bases and J gave up 7 bases; unmatched junction bases: 11. Looked up from germline, CDR1 is LGHDT and CDR2 is YNNKEL (reference sequence). The CDR3 sequence is CASSQMTGMKSGYTF. The CDR3 bases are TGTGCCAGCAGCCAGATGACAGGGATGAAGTCTGGCTACACCTTC.

A single count supports this clone. The chain is built from TRBV18 and TRBJ2-3; TRBD1 is a possible D gene (5 bases). The V gene's germline CDR1 is KGHSH and CDR2 LQKENI. V was pared by 4 bases and J by 9 bases, with 11 bases between. The CDR3 has 12 amino acids. The DNA of the CDR3 is TGTGCCAGCTCACGAGACAGTAACACGCAGTATTTT. It yields the protein CASSRDSNTQYF.

The chain recombines TRBV29-1 with TRBJ2-7; 11 bases match TRBD1. The CDR3 has 12 amino acids. The germline V gene has CDR1 SQVTM and CDR2 ANQGSEA. The CDR3 coding sequence is TGCAGTGTGGGACAGGGGGCCTACGAGCAGTACTTC. Encoded protein: CSVGQGAYEQYF.

The rearrangement uses TRBV19 and TRBJ1-2; TRBD1 matches 7 bases. The CDR3 totals 14 residues. Germline CDR1 is LNHDA and CDR2 is SQIVND (reference sequence). Unmatched junction bases numbered 11, after V lost 5 bases and J lost 8 bases. The CDR3 sequence: CASSPRTGSVGYTF. The CDR3, as DNA: TGTGCCAGTAGTCCCCGGACAGGTTCGGTGGGCTACACCTTC.